What follows are 18 T cell receptor beta chains derived from one specimen sequenced in a study of blood T cell repertoires in COVID-19. This table comes from immunoSEQ multiplex PCR, and its TCRdb copy is limited to in-frame clones, with some not included. The table lists about 190,000 clones, almost 85% of them singletons, with 4% to 6% in the top ten. The specimen sequenced was peripheral blood. Receptors originate from a woman in her 70s with active or convalescent COVID-19.

The rearrangement links TRBV4-1 to TRBJ1-2; a possible D gene is TRBD1 (5 bases). This CDR3 comprises 16 residues. Between the trimmed V and J ends, which lost 1 base and 4 bases, there was a span of 16 bases. CDR1 and CDR2 (germline): MGHRA, YSYEKL. The CDR3 DNA is TGCGCCAGCAGCCAAGCTTCCGGAGGGGTTGTCTATGGCTACACCTTC. Amino acid sequence: CASSQASGGVVYGYTF.

The chain combines TRBV5-1 with TRBJ2-7, with a possible D match to TRBD1 (5 bases). V lost 1 base to trimming and J lost 2 bases, with 7 bases between them. The CDR3 contains 13 residues. Germline V gene sequence: CDR1 SGHRS, CDR2 YFSETQ. The CDR3 coding sequence is TGCGCCAGCAGCTTGCAGGGTCCCTACGAGCAGTACTTC. Translating gives CASSLQGPYEQYF. The full variable domain, in which reference TRBV5-1 and TRBJ2-7 provide the parts outside the CDR3, is KAGVTQTPRYLIKTRGQQVTLSCSPISGHRSVSWYQQTPGQGLQFLFEYFSETQRNKGNFPGRFSGRQFSNSRSEMNVSTLELGDSALYLCASSLQGPYEQYFGPGTRLTVT.

Here the CDR3 reads CASSMGYEGDDSNQPQHF. CDR3 bases: TGTGCCAGTAGTATGGGATATGAGGGGGACGATAGCAATCAGCCCCAGCATTTT. The rearrangement uses TRBV19 and TRBJ1-5; the D gene is possibly TRBD1 (6 bases). Germline CDR1 reads LNHDA; CDR2 reads SQIVND (reference sequence). The CDR3 length is 18 residues. V was shortened by 3 bases and J by 0 bases, with 18 bases between the two germline ends.

The V and J genes are TRBV11-3 and TRBJ2-7, with D possibly being TRBD1 (6 bases). The CDR3 length is 15 residues. Germline V gene data show CDR1 as SGHNT and CDR2 as YENEEA. Deletions cut 3 bases from V and 4 bases from J, with 16 bases between. The CDR3 region is CASSFGNRAPYEQYF. In DNA, the CDR3 is TGTGCCAGCAGCTTCGGTAACAGGGCGCCTTACGAGCAGTACTTC.

The chain recombines TRBV5-6 with TRBJ1-3; no definite D call. The length of the CDR3 is 15 residues. The germline V gene has CDR1 SGHDT and CDR2 YYEEEE. The germline V and J ends were trimmed by 2 bases and 2 bases, with 11 bases remaining between them. The CDR3 nucleotides read TGTGCCAGCAGCTTCTACCTCGAGCCTGGAAACACCATATATTTT. Amino acid sequence: CASSFYLEPGNTIYF.

V is TRBV9 and J is TRBJ2-3; D unresolved. CDR1 and CDR2 from the germline V gene are SGDLS and YYNGEE. This CDR3 contains 16 residues. The V gene lost 0 bases and the J gene lost 0 bases, with 11 bases spanning the gap. The CDR3, as DNA: TGTGCCAGCAGCGTAGTATCGCAAACTAGCACAGATACGCAGTATTTT. It codes for CASSVVSQTSTDTQYF.

CDR3 sequence (DNA): TGTGCCAGCTGGACTACCATGGATACGCAGTATTTT. Amino acids: CASWTTMDTQYF. The chain carries TRBV6-5 and TRBJ2-3; possibly TRBD2 for D (6 bases). The CDR3 length is 12 residues. Trimming took off 8 bases at V and 6 bases at J, with 12 bases between the two ends. The germline V gene encodes CDR1 MNHEY and CDR2 SVGAGI.

The V gene is TRBV19, the J gene TRBJ2-7; 10 bases line up with TRBD1. Germline CDR1 and CDR2: LNHDA and SQIVND (reference sequence). V lost 5 bases to trimming and J lost 6 bases; unmatched junction nucleotides: 4. The CDR3 has 13 amino acids. CDR3 residues: CASSPWTGGEQYF. As DNA, the CDR3 is TGTGCCAGTAGTCCGTGGACAGGGGGCGAGCAGTACTTC. Together with reference TRBV19 and TRBJ2-7, the CDR3 gives the full variable domain: DGGITQSPKYLFRKEGQNVTLSCEQNLNHDAMYWYRQDPGQGLRLIYYSQIVNDFQKGDIAEGYSVSREKKESFPLTVTSAQKNPTAFYLCASSPWTGGEQYFGPGTRLTVT.

The chain uses TRBV5-1 and TRBJ2-2; 9 positions agree with TRBD2. With V trimmed by 4 bases and J by 6 bases, 7 bases remained unmatched. CDR3 length equals 15 residues. CDR1 SGHRS and CDR2 YFSETQ come from the germline V gene. The CDR3, as DNA: TGCGCCAGCAGCACCTTAGCGGGAGCGCCCGGGGAGCTGTTTTTT. This gives the protein CASSTLAGAPGELFF.

The J gene is TRBJ2-7, the V gene TRBV6-2 or TRBV6-3; D possibly corresponds to TRBD1 (5 bases). Trimming shortened V by 2 bases and J by 4 bases, and 12 bases separated the two germline ends. CDR3 size: 14 residues. The germline gives CDR1 MNHEY, CDR2 SVGEGT. This CDR3 is CASSYNRQGYEQYF. CDR3 bases: TGTGCCAGCAGTTACAATCGGCAGGGTTACGAGCAGTACTTC.

V is TRBV7-3 and J is TRBJ2-3; D unresolved. Trimming shortened V by 0 bases and J by 6 bases, and 16 bases separated the two germline ends. Germline assignment: CDR1 SGHTA and CDR2 FQGTGA. The CDR3 is 16 amino acids. The CDR3, as DNA: TGTGCCAGCAGCTTAACTAGCAACAATATGGCGGATACGCAGTATTTT. It translates to CASSLTSNNMADTQYF.

The genes are TRBV7-9 and TRBJ1-4; 10 bases align to TRBD1. CDR3 length equals 11 residues. Trimming took 11 bases from V and 6 from J; bases not matched to a gene: 0. Per germline, CDR1 SEHNR and CDR2 FQNEAQ (reference sequence). CDR3 DNA sequence: TGTGCCGGGACAGGGGATGAAAAACTGTTTTTT. This encodes CAGTGDEKLFF.

The chain carries TRBV2 and TRBJ2-5; the match to TRBD1 covers 10 bases. After removal of 6 bases from V and 3 bases from J, the junction contained 7 bases not matched to a gene. The germline gives CDR1 SNHLY, CDR2 FYNNEI. CDR3 length: 15 residues. The CDR3 reads CASREDRGREETQYF. The CDR3, as DNA: TGTGCCAGCAGGGAGGACAGGGGGAGGGAAGAGACCCAGTACTTC.

The genes are TRBV6-5 and TRBJ1-5; D is possibly TRBD1 (5 bases). V gave up 5 bases and J gave up 2 bases, with 13 bases separating them. CDR1 MNHEY and CDR2 SVGAGI come from the germline V gene. The CDR3 contains 15 residues. This CDR3 reads CASSPQGGGNQPQHF. CDR3 sequence (DNA): TGTGCCAGCAGTCCGCAGGGAGGGGGCAATCAGCCCCAGCATTTT.

V and J are TRBV5-4 and TRBJ2-7; TRBD2 agrees at 7 bases. Germline lookup yields CDR1 SGHNT and CDR2 YYREEE (reference sequence). V trimming: 0 bases; J trimming: 5 bases; junction bases outside the gene matches: 8. The CDR3 consists of 15 residues. The CDR3, as DNA: TGTGCCAGCAGCTTGGAGGCAGGGACTATCGACGAGCAGTACTTC. Protein product: CASSLEAGTIDEQYF.

As concerns this clone: Within the sample, other DNA sequences also encode this same CDR3. The V gene is TRBV5-1, the J gene TRBJ2-2; TRBD2 agrees at 7 bases. The germline V gene has CDR1 SGHRS and CDR2 YFSETQ. V lost 5 bases, J lost 2 bases, and 6 bases stayed unmatched. The CDR3 is 15 amino acids. CDR3 DNA sequence: TGCGCCAGCAGAGGGCTGACTAGCAACACCGGGGAGCTGTTTTTT. Its translation: CASRGLTSNTGELFF.

A few counts support this clone. The genes are TRBV4-1 and TRBJ1-3; D gene unclear. V was pared by 4 bases and J by 0 bases, with 10 bases between. The CDR3 contains 15 residues. The germline CDR1 and CDR2 sequences are MGHRA and YSYEKL. CDR3 sequence (DNA): TGCGCCAGCAGCCGCTCGCGGGTCTCTGGAAACACCATATATTTT. This encodes CASSRSRVSGNTIYF.

This chain uses TRBV7-3 with TRBJ2-1, with TRBD1 as a possible D gene (6 bases). The CDR3 extends over 14 amino acids. Germline V gives CDR1 SGHTA, CDR2 FQGTGA. The V and J ends lost 1 base and 3 bases respectively, with 7 bases between them. The chain's CDR3 is CASSLRGHYNEQFF. The CDR3 DNA reads as TGTGCCAGCAGCTTAAGGGGGCACTACAATGAGCAGTTCTTC. The entire variable domain, with the rest obtained from reference TRBV7-3 and TRBJ2-1, is as follows: GAGVSQTPSNKVTEKGKYVELRCDPISGHTALYWYRQSLGQGPEFLIYFQGTGAADDSGLPNDRFFAVRPEGSVSTLKIQRTERGDSAVYLCASSLRGHYNEQFFGPGTRLTVL.